This entry describes one T cell receptor (beta chain). The antigen is undetermined. V dropped 1 base and J dropped 5 bases, with 15 bases sitting between them. This CDR3 spans 15 amino acids. The V gene's germline CDR1 is SGHVS and CDR2 FQNEAQ. The sample comes from a study of radiotherapy plus CTLA-4 blockade in lung cancer. General study findings and limits: The authors reported that early blood T cell clone dynamics, with interferon-beta, best predicted response.

Sequencing was performed with immunoSEQ multiplex PCR; in TCRdb, only in-frame clones are kept and a portion is missing. This sample carries 62,000 or so clones, 65% to 80% of them seen once, and the ten largest clones take roughly a tenth. The source was peripheral blood, collected from a patient treated with radiotherapy plus ipilimumab. The TCR comes from a human donor with non-small cell lung cancer who had a complete response to radiotherapy plus ipilimumab. The chain combines TRBV7-8 with TRBJ2-7; D is perhaps TRBD2 (5 bases). For the CDR3, the DNA is TGTGCCAGCAGCTTAGAGTCCCGGGGTACCAACGAGCAGTACTTC. It codes for CASSLESRGTNEQYF.